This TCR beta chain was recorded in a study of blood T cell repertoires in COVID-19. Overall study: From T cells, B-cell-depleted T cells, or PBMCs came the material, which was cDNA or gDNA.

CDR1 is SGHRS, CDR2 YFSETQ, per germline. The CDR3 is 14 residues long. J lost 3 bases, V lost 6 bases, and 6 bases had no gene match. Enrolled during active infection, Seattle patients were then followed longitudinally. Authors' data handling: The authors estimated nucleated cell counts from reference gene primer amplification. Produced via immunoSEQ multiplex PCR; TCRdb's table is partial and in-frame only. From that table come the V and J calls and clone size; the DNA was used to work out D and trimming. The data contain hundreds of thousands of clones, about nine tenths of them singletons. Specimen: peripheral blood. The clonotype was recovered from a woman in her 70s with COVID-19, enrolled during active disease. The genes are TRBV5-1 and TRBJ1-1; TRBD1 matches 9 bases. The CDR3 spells CASTLDRGHTEAFF. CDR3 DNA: TGCGCCAGCACCCTGGACAGGGGTCACACTGAAGCTTTCTTT.